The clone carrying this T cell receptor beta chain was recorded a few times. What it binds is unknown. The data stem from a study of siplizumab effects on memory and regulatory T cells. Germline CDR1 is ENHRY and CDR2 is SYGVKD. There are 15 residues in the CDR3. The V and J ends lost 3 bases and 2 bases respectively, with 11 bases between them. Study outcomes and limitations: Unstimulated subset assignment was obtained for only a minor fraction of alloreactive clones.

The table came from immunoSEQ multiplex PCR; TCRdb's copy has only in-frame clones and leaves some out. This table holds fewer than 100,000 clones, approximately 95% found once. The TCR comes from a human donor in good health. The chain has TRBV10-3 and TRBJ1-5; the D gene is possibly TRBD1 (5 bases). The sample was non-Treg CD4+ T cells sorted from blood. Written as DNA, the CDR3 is TGTGCCATCAGTGATGGGGGACGGGGCAATCAGCCCCAGCATTTT. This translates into CAISDGGRGNQPQHF.